The source of this T cell receptor beta chain is a study of T cells after yellow fever vaccination. There are many counts of this clonotype. The V and J ends lost 0 bases and 5 bases respectively, with 13 bases between them. The CDR3 is 15 residues long. Germline V CDR1 and CDR2: SGHTA, FQGNSA. TCRdb re-called the 5' RACE reads with MiXCR, one entry per CDR3 protein. The table records about 320,000 distinct CDR3 sequences, around 4.3% of them present only once. The sample consisted of PBMCs, taken 15 days after the yellow fever booster vaccination. The clonotype originates from a man younger than 35 who received the YFV17D yellow fever vaccine. The chain couples TRBV7-2 to TRBJ2-5, with D maybe TRBD2 (6 bases). Here the CDR3 reads CASSLAGGASETQYF. The CDR3 nucleotides read TGTGCCAGCAGCTTAGCGGGCGGGGCGAGTGAGACCCAGTACTTC.